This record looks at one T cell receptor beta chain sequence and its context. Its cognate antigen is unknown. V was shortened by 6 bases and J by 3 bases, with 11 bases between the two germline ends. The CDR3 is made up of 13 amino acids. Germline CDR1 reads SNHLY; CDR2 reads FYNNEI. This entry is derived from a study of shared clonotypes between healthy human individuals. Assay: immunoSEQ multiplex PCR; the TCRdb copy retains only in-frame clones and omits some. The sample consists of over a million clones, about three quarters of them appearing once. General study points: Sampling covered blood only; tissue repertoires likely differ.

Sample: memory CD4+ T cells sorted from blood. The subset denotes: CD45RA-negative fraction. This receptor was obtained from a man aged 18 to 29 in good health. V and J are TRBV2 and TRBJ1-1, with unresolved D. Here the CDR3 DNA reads TGTGCCAGCAGCTTAGACACCCACACTGAAGCTTTCTTT. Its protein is CASSLDTHTEAFF.